This T cell receptor (beta chain) was captured by sequencing in a study of cytomegalovirus exposure and HLA in healthy donors. Across the study: A prior study identified approximately 120 million unique TCR beta sequences from about 179 million T cells.

Whole-study findings and limits: Donors were assumed by presence/absence analyses to have roughly uniform sequencing depth. Highly shared variants forming one cluster were likely a sequencing artifact.

A note on this clone: The antigen remains unidentified.

Germline-derived CDR1 and CDR2 are SGHAT and FQNNGV. This CDR3 has 14 amino acids. Trimming at V came to 1 base and at J to 4 bases, leaving 4 bases not matched to a gene. The PCR had 60 Vbeta and 13 Jbeta primers. Methods used by the authors: In a later analysis, of approximately 81 million unique beta chains, roughly 9.9 million appeared in at least two donors. The assay was immunoSEQ multiplex PCR, and TCRdb's table has in-frame clones only and misses some. The DNA was the basis for D and trimming; V, J and clone size are from that table. The sample records 150,000 to 160,000 clones, approximately 86% being singletons.

The sample taken for sequencing was PBMCs. The rearrangement joins TRBV11-2 to TRBJ2-7, with 7 bases identical to TRBD2. The origin of this receptor is a woman in her forties or fifties in good health and CMV-seropositive. As DNA, the CDR3 is TGTGCCAGCAGCTTAGGTTGGGGGGGGTACGAGCAGTACTTC. It specifies CASSLGWGGYEQYF.